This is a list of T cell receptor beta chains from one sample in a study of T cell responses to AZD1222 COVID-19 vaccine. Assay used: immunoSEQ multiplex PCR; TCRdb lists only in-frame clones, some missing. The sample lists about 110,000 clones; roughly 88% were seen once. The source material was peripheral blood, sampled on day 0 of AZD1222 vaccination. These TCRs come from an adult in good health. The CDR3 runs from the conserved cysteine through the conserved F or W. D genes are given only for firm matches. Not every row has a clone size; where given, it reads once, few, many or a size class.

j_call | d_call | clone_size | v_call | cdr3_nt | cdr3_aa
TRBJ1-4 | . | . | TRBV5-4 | TGTGCCAGCAGCCAAAGGGGAGGAACTAATGAAAAACTGTTTTTT | CASSQRGGTNEKLFF
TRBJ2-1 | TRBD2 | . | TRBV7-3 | TGTGCCAGCAGCCTTTCAGCGGGAGGGCGCGAGCAGTTCTTC | CASSLSAGGREQFF
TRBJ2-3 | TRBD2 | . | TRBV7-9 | TGTGCCAGCAGCTTCCCGGGACTAAGCACAGATACGCAGTATTTT | CASSFPGLSTDTQYF
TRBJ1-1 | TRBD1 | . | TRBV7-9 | TGTGCCAGCAGCCCTAGACAGGGATGGGTTAACACTGAAGCTTTCTTT | CASSPRQGWVNTEAFF
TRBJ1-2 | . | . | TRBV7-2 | TGTGCCAGCAGCTTCACCAGCTATGGCTACACCTTC | CASSFTSYGYTF
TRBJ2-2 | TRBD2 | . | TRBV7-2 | TGTGCCAGCAGCTCACCACTAGCGGGAGGAGTCGGGGAGCTGTTTTTT | CASSSPLAGGVGELFF
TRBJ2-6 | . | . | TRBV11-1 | TGTGCCGGACAGCCCTCTGGGGCCAACGTCCTGACTTTC | CAGQPSGANVLTF
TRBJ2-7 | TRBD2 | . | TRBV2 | TGTGCCAACCGACTAGCGGGAGTCGTCGAGCAGTACTTC | CANRLAGVVEQYF
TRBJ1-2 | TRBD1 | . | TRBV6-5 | TGTGCCAGCAGTTACTCCTCGGGACAGCTCTATGGCTACACCTTC | CASSYSSGQLYGYTF
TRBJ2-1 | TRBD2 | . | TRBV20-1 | TGCAGTGCTAGTCCCCTAGCGGTAACCTCCTACAATGAGCAGTTCTTC | CSASPLAVTSYNEQFF
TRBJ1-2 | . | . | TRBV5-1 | TGCGCCAGCAGCTTGGACAGGGTGGTCTATGGCTACACCTTC | CASSLDRVVYGYTF
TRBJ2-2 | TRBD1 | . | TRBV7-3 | TGTGCCAGCAGCTTATACAGGGGGCGCGACACCGGGGAGCTGTTTTTT | CASSLYRGRDTGELFF
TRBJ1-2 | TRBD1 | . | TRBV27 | TGTGCCAGCACCCGGGACAGGGGCTATGGCTACACCTTC | CASTRDRGYGYTF
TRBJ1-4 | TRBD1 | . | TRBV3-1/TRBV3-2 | TGTGCCAGCAGCTGGCGACAGGGAAAACTGTTTTTT | CASSWRQGKLFF
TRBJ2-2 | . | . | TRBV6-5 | TGTGCCAGCCCGACACCTCCGAACACCGGGGAGCTGTTTTTT | CASPTPPNTGELFF
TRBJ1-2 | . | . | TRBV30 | TGTGCCTGGAGTGTCCACGGGGGCTACACCTTC | CAWSVHGGYTF
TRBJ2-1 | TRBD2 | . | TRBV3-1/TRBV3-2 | TGTGCCAGCAGCCGGCTAGCGGGATGGGGTGAGCAGTTCTTC | CASSRLAGWGEQFF
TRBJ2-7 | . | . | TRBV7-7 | TGTGCTAGCAGCTTAGGGGACTCTGGAACCTACGAGCAGTACTTC | CASSLGDSGTYEQYF
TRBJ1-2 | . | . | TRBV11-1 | TGTGCCAGCAGCTTTGAGGGACACTATGGCTACACCTTC | CASSFEGHYGYTF
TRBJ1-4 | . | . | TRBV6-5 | TGTGCCAGCAGGCCCCGGACAGCGGCTAATGAAAAACTGTTTTTT | CASRPRTAANEKLFF
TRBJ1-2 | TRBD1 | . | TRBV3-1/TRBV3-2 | TGTGCCAGCAGCCAAGGGTTGGGACAGGGAATTAACTATGGCTACACCTTC | CASSQGLGQGINYGYTF
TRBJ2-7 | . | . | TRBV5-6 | TGTGCCAGCAGCCAGGACAGGAGGGCTAACGAGCAGTACTTC | CASSQDRRANEQYF
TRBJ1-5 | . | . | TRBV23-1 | TGCGCCAGCAGTCAATCGGCGAAAAAAATTCGGTTCTGTCAGCCCCAGCATTTT | CASSQSAKKIRFCQPQHF
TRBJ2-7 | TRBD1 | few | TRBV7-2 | TGTGCCAGCAGCCCGGGAAGGGGGCGGAACGAGCAGTACTTC | CASSPGRGRNEQYF
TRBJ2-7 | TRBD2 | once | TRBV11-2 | TGTGCCAGCAGCTTAGGGACTAGGGACTACGAGCAGTACTTC | CASSLGTRDYEQYF
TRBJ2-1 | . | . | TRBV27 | TGTGCCAGCAGTTCCTACCAAGACCCGAAGTTCTTC | CASSSYQDPKFF
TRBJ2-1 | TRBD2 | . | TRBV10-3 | TGTGCCATCAGTTTCGGGACTAGCGGGAGGGCCGGCAATGAGCAGTTCTTC | CAISFGTSGRAGNEQFF
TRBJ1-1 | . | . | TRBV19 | TGTGCCAGTAGTATGGAGACAGAGACCTCTGAAGCTTTCTTT | CASSMETETSEAFF
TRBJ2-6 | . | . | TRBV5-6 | TGTGCCAGCAGCTTGGCTGGGGCCAACGTCCTGACTTTC | CASSLAGANVLTF
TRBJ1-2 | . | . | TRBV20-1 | TGCAGTGCCCCCCCCGACTCTGGCTACACCTTC | CSAPPDSGYTF
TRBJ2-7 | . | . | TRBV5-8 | TGTGCCAGCAGTCGCCCTGCTCCGTGGCAGTACTTC | CASSRPAPWQYF
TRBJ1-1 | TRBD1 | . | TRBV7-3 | TGTGCCAGCAGCTTAGGCGGGACAGGGGGCGCGAGAGGAGCTTTCTTT | CASSLGGTGGARGAFF
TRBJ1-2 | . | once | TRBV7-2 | TGTGCCAGCAGCTTAGTGGGTCCAGCCAGGGGCTACACCTTC | CASSLVGPARGYTF
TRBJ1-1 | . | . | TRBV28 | TGTGCCAGCATTCCCGCGGAAAGCACTGAAGCTTTCTTT | CASIPAESTEAFF
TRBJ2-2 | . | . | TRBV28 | TGTGCCAGCAGTTTCGTCGGGGAGCTGTTTTTT | CASSFVGELFF
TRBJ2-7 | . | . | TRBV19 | TGTGCCAGTAGTATAGAGTGGTCCAGGACTCATTCCTACGAGCAGTACTTC | CASSIEWSRTHSYEQYF
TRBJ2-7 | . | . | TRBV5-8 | TGTGCCAGCAGTAACAACTACGAGCAGTACTTC | CASSNNYEQYF
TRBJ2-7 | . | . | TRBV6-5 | TGTGCCAGCAGGACTAGGTACGAGCAGTACTTC | CASRTRYEQYF
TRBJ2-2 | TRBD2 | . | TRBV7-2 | TGTGCCAGCAGCCCATCGACTAGCGGGAGGGCCGGGGAGCTGTTTTTT | CASSPSTSGRAGELFF
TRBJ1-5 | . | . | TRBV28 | TGTGCCAGCAGTTTTTCCCGGACCCTTCGGGTGGGTCAGCCCCAGCATTTT | CASSFSRTLRVGQPQHF
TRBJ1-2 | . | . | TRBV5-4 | TGTGCCAGCAGCCCAACAGGGATCTACTATGGCTACACCTTC | CASSPTGIYYGYTF
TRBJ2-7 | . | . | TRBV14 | TGTGCCAGCAGCCGACTCTTCATCTACGAGCAGTACTTC | CASSRLFIYEQYF
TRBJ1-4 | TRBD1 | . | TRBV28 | TGTGCCAGCAGCCTGGGACAGGGTGGGGGAAAACTGTTTTTT | CASSLGQGGGKLFF
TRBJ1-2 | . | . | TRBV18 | TGTGCCAGCTCACCACCCGCAGGGATTATGGGCTATGGCTACACCTTC | CASSPPAGIMGYGYTF
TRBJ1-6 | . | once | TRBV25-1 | TGTGCCAGCAGTGAGCACACAGGGAATTCACCCCTCCACTTT | CASSEHTGNSPLHF
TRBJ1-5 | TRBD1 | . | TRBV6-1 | TGTGCCAGCAGTGTTCCCCACAGGGGGTGGTATCAGCCCCAGCATTTT | CASSVPHRGWYQPQHF
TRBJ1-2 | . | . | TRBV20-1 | TGCAGTGCTGGGAGAGAGGGCGGCTACACCTTC | CSAGREGGYTF
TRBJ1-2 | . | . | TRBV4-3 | TGCGCCAGCAGCCAAGATCGGTTCCCCGCTAACTATGGCTACACCTTC | CASSQDRFPANYGYTF
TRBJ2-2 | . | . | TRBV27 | TGTGCCAGCAGTTTAGGTTCCGGGGAGCTGTTTTTT | CASSLGSGELFF
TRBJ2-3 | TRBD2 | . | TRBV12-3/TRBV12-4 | TGTGCCAGCAGTTTAGCGGGAGGGCCTCAGTATTTT | CASSLAGGPQYF
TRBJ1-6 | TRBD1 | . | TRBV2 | TGTGCCAGCAGTGGAGTGACAGGGAGGAATTCACCCCTCCACTTT | CASSGVTGRNSPLHF
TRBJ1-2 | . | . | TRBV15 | TGTGCCACCAGCGACCGCAGGGGCTATGGCTACACCTTC | CATSDRRGYGYTF
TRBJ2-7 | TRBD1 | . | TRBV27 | TGTGCCAGCAGTTCCAGGGGGCGCCTTTTCTACGAGCAGTACTTC | CASSSRGRLFYEQYF
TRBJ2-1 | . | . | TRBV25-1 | TGTGCCAGCAGTGGTGTAAATGAGCAGTTCTTC | CASSGVNEQFF
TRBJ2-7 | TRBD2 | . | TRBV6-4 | TGTGCCAGCAGTGCGGGCGGGAGAAGTGAGCAGTACTTC | CASSAGGRSEQYF
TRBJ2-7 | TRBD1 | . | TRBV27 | TGTGCCAGCAGTTCCCGCTCGGATAGACAGGGTTCCTACGAGCAGTACTTC | CASSSRSDRQGSYEQYF
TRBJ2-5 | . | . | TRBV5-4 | TGTGCCAGCAGCTCCCCATTCCAAGAGACCCAGTACTTC | CASSSPFQETQYF